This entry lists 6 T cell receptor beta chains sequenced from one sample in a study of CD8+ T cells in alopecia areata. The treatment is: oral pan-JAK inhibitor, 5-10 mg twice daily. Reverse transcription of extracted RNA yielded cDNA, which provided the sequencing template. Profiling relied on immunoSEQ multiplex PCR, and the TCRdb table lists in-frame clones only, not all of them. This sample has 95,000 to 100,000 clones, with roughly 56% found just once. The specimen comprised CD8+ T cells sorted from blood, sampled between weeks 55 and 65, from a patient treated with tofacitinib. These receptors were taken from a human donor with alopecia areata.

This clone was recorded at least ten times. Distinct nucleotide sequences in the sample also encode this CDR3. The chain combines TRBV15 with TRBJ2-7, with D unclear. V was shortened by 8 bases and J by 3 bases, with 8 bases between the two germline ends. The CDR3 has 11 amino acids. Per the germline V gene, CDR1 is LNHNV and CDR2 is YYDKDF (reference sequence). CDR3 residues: CATSEGYEQYF. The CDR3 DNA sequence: TGTGCCACCTCGGAAGGCTACGAGCAGTACTTC.

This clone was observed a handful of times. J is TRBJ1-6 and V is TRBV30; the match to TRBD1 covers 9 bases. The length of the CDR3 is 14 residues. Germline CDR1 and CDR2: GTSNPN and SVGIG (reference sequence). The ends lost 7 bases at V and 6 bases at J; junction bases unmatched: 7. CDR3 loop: CASGPTGGNSPLHF. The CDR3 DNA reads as TGTGCCTCCGGGCCGACAGGGGGTAATTCACCCCTCCACTTT.

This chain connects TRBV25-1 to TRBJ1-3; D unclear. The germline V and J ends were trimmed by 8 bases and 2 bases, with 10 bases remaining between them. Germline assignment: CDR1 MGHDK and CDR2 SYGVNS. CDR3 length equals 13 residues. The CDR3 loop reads CASAKGAGNTIYF. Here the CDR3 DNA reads TGTGCCAGCGCAAAGGGAGCTGGAAACACCATATATTTT.

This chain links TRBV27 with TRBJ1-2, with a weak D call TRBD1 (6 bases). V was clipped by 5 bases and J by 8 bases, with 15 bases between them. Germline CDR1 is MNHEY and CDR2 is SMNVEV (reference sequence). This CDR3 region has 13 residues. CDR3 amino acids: CASSPQGSRGYTF. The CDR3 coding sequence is TGTGCCAGCAGTCCCCAGGGGTCACGGGGCTACACCTTC.

CDR3 nucleotide sequence: TGTGCCAGCAGCTTCACAGGGGACTCCAACTATGGCTACACCTTC. It specifies CASSFTGDSNYGYTF. The J gene is TRBJ1-2, the V gene TRBV7-3; 7 positions agree with TRBD1. The CDR3 extends over 15 amino acids. CDR1 is SGHTA, CDR2 FQGTGA, per germline. Unmatched junction bases numbered 6, after V lost 3 bases and J lost 2 bases.

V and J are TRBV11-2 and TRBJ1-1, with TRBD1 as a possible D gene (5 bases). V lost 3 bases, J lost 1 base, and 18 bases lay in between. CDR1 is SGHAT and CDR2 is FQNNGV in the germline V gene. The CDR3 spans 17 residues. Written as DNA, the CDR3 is TGTGCCAGCAGCTTTCCCCCCCAAGACAGTACGAACACTGAAGCTTTCTTT. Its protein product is CASSFPPQDSTNTEAFF.